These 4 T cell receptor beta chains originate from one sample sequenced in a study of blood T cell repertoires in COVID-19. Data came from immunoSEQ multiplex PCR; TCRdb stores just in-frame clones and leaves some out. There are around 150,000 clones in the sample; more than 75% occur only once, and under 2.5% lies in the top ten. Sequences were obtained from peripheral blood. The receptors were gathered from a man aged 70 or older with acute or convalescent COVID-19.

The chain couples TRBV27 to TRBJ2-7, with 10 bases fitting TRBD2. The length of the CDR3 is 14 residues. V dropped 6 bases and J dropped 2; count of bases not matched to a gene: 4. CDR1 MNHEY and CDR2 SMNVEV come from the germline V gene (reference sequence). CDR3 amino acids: CASSLSGGTYEQYF. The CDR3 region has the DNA TGTGCCAGCAGCCTTAGCGGGGGGACCTACGAGCAGTACTTC.

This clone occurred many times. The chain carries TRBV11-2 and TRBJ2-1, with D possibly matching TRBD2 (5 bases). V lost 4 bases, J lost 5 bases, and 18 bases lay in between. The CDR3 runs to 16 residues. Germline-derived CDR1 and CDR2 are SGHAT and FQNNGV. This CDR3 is CASSSLRSGFHNEQFF. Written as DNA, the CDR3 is TGTGCCAGCAGCTCCCTTCGGTCGGGATTCCACAATGAGCAGTTCTTC.

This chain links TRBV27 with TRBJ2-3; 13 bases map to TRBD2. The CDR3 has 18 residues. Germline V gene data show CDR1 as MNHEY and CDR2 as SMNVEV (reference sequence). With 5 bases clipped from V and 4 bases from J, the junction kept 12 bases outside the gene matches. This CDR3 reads CASSTTGTSGKVADTQYF. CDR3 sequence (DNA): TGTGCCAGCAGTACGACCGGGACTAGCGGGAAGGTGGCAGATACGCAGTATTTT.

Here the CDR3 DNA reads TGTGCCAGCAGCTTAGTCGGGCAGCGGGCCACAGATACGCAGTATTTT. Protein product: CASSLVGQRATDTQYF. The chain uses TRBV7-6 and TRBJ2-3; the D gene is possibly TRBD2 (6 bases). Germline V gene data show CDR1 as SGHVS and CDR2 as FNYEAQ. Trimming pared 1 base from V and 2 bases from J, leaving 13 bases between. This CDR3 comprises 16 residues.